One sample yielded the 21 T cell receptor beta chains listed below, sequenced in a study of T cell responses to AZD1222 COVID-19 vaccine. Assay used: immunoSEQ multiplex PCR; TCRdb lists only in-frame clones, some missing. The sample includes fewer than 120,000 clones, under 95% seen only once; the top ten take 7.8%. Specimen: peripheral blood, collected on day 0 of AZD1222 vaccination. The receptors derive from an adult in good health.

V is TRBV3-1 (or the pseudogene TRBV3-2) and J is TRBJ1-1; possibly TRBD1 for D (5 bases). V lost 1 base and J 8 bases, leaving 5 bases between the germline ends. The CDR3 runs to 11 residues. Germline loops: CDR1 LGHDT, CDR2 YNNKEL (reference sequence). CDR3 coding DNA: TGTGCCAGCAGCCAAGGACAGGAAGCTTTCTTT. This translates into CASSQGQEAFF.

The rearrangement joins TRBV24-1 to TRBJ1-2, with TRBD1 as a possible D gene (6 bases). The CDR3 runs to 17 residues. Trimming removed 2 bases from V and 2 bases from J, with 17 bases in between. The germline V gene encodes CDR1 KGHDR and CDR2 SFDVKD. CDR3 sequence reads: CATSDYKLGTRNYGYTF. In DNA, the CDR3 is TGTGCCACCAGTGATTATAAATTGGGGACAAGAAACTATGGCTACACCTTC.

This chain links TRBV10-3 with TRBJ1-2; no clear D gene. The CDR3 is made up of 13 amino acids. Germline CDR1 is ENHRY and CDR2 is SYGVKD. With 3 bases removed from V and 8 bases from J, the gap between germline ends came to 13 bases. The DNA for the CDR3 is TGTGCCATCAGTGACGGCGAGTTTGGGGGCTACACCTTC. Its protein product is CAISDGEFGGYTF.

The chain combines TRBV12-3 or TRBV12-4 with TRBJ2-7; the D gene is possibly TRBD2 (5 bases). Trimming removed 6 bases from V and 7 bases from J, with 13 bases in between. CDR3 length equals 12 residues. This CDR3 is CASSRSPGEQYF. The CDR3 coding sequence is TGTGCCAGCAGCCGGTCCCCGGGGGAGCAGTACTTC.

CDR3 sequence: CASSITGANEKLFF. In DNA, the CDR3 is TGTGCCAGTAGTATTACCGGGGCTAATGAAAAACTGTTTTTT. The chain joins TRBV19 to TRBJ1-4, with D uncertain. The CDR3 is 14 residues long. V lost 3 bases to trimming and J lost 3 bases, with 8 bases between them. Looked up from germline, CDR1 is LNHDA and CDR2 is SQIVND (reference sequence).

This chain connects TRBV6-5 to TRBJ2-7, with TRBD2 as a possible D gene (6 bases). The V end was cut by 6 bases, the J end by 0 bases, with 12 bases between. Germline V lookup: CDR1 MNHEY, CDR2 SVGAGI. The CDR3 is made up of 14 amino acids. This CDR3 is CASSLREASYEQYF. DNA of the CDR3: TGTGCCAGCAGCCTCAGGGAGGCCTCCTACGAGCAGTACTTC.

The CDR3 reads CASPSATNEKLFF. CDR3 bases: TGCGCCAGCCCTTCTGCAACTAATGAAAAACTGTTTTTT. The chain recombines TRBV10-1 with TRBJ1-4; D unclear. Germline assignment: CDR1 WNHNN and CDR2 SYGVQD (reference sequence). V lost 8 bases, J lost 0 bases, and 7 bases lay in between. CDR3 size: 13 residues.

This chain connects TRBV7-9 to TRBJ2-5; possible D gene TRBD2, 6 bases. Per germline, CDR1 SEHNR and CDR2 FQNEAQ (reference sequence). The V end was cut by 3 bases, the J end by 5 bases, with 16 bases between. There are 15 residues in the CDR3. The CDR3 DNA sequence: TGTGCCAGCAGCTTCCCGCGGGGTCGGATGGAGACCCAGTACTTC. Translation gives CASSFPRGRMETQYF. Full variable domain (rest looked up from reference TRBV7-9 and TRBJ2-5): DTGVSQNPRHKITKRGQNVTFRCDPISEHNRLYWYRQTLGQGPEFLTYFQNEAQLEKSRLLSDRFSAERPKGSFSTLEIQRTEQGDSAMYLCASSFPRGRMETQYFGPGTRLLVL.

The chain employs TRBV19 and TRBJ1-4; D gene ambiguous. Between the trimmed V and J ends, which lost 9 bases and 0 bases, there was a span of 14 bases. The CDR3 covers 15 residues. CDR1 and CDR2 (germline): LNHDA, SQIVND (reference sequence). The CDR3 DNA follows: TGTGCCAGCCAGAATAGGAAAGCAACTAATGAAAAACTGTTTTTT. It is translated as CASQNRKATNEKLFF.

J is TRBJ2-2 and V is TRBV27, with a tentative D call TRBD2 (5 bases). Deletions cut 8 bases from V and 6 bases from J, with 16 bases between. Germline V gene lookup returns CDR1 MNHEY and CDR2 SMNVEV (reference sequence). The CDR3 loop spans 14 amino acids. The CDR3: CASQYGRGAGELFF. The CDR3 DNA follows: TGTGCCAGCCAATACGGCCGGGGAGCCGGGGAGCTGTTTTTT.

V gene TRBV19 combines with J gene TRBJ1-5; 7 positions agree with TRBD1. Per germline, CDR1 LNHDA and CDR2 SQIVND (reference sequence). This CDR3 contains 16 residues. The ends lost 5 bases at V and 4 bases at J; junction bases unmatched: 11. This CDR3 reads CASSSTGVSKNQPQHF. Written as DNA, the CDR3 is TGTGCCAGTAGTTCCACAGGGGTAAGTAAGAATCAGCCCCAGCATTTT.

The chain joins TRBV6-5 to TRBJ1-3; weak D call: TRBD1 (5 bases). The V end lost 6 bases, the J end lost 4 bases, and 13 bases lay between the germline ends. This CDR3 has 14 amino acids. Germline V gene data show CDR1 as MNHEY and CDR2 as SVGAGI. In nucleotides, the CDR3 is TGTGCCAGCAGATTTACGGGGGTCGGAAACACCATATATTTT. Its protein is CASRFTGVGNTIYF.

V usage is TRBV10-3 and J usage is TRBJ1-6; D uncertain. The germline V and J ends were trimmed by 5 bases and 10 bases, with 9 bases remaining between them. This CDR3 spans 12 amino acids. Germline V gene lookup returns CDR1 ENHRY and CDR2 SYGVKD. DNA of the CDR3: TGTGCCATCAGTACCCCGGGATCACCCCTCCACTTT. This sequence encodes CAISTPGSPLHF.

This clone was detected a few times. The identical CDR3 is also encoded by other nucleotide sequences in the sample. The chain carries TRBV5-1 and TRBJ1-4, with D perhaps TRBD1 (5 bases). Germline CDR1 is SGHRS and CDR2 is YFSETQ. Trimming removed 0 bases at V and 0 bases at J, with 9 bases between. This CDR3 is 16 amino acids long. The CDR3 protein is CASSLDGGATNEKLFF. The CDR3 DNA is TGCGCCAGCAGCTTGGATGGGGGGGCAACTAATGAAAAACTGTTTTTT.

The chain carries TRBV12-3 or TRBV12-4 and TRBJ1-2; D is unclear. V dropped 3 bases and J dropped 8 bases, with 7 bases sitting between them. The CDR3 runs 11 residues. CDR3: CASSFGGGYTF. CDR3 nucleotides: TGTGCCAGCAGTTTCGGTGGGGGCTACACCTTC.

CDR3 nucleotide sequence: TGTGCCAGCAGCTCCCCTACAGGGGGCCCCTACAATGAGCAGTTCTTC. Amino acids: CASSSPTGGPYNEQFF. The J gene is TRBJ2-1, the V gene TRBV7-8, with 9 nucleotides matching TRBD1. The V segment lost 4 bases and the J segment 2 bases; nucleotides outside the gene matches: 6. Germline-derived CDR1 and CDR2 are SGHVS and FQNEAQ. This CDR3 has 16 residues.

This chain uses TRBV28 with TRBJ1-5, with TRBD1 as a possible D gene (5 bases). The CDR3 is 15 amino acids. Germline values: CDR1 MDHEN, CDR2 SYDVKM. The ends were cut back, 10 bases at V and 0 bases at J, with 16 bases in the middle. CDR3 nucleotide sequence: TGTGCCATCCATAGACGACAGAATAGCAATCAGCCCCAGCATTTT. Its protein is CAIHRRQNSNQPQHF.

The chain combines TRBV4-1 with TRBJ2-7; D may be TRBD2 (6 bases). Looked up from germline, CDR1 is MGHRA and CDR2 is YSYEKL. Trimming took off 2 bases at V and 6 bases at J, with 17 bases between the two ends. This CDR3 contains 15 residues. The CDR3 sequence is CASSQNAGPGTEQYF. The DNA of the CDR3 is TGCGCCAGCAGCCAAAACGCGGGGCCAGGTACCGAGCAGTACTTC.

The chain uses TRBV9 and TRBJ1-3, with TRBD1 as a possible D gene (5 bases). The CDR3 has 15 amino acids. V lost 3 bases to trimming and J lost 4 bases, with 14 bases between them. Germline lookup yields CDR1 SGDLS and CDR2 YYNGEE. CDR3 nucleotides: TGTGCCAGCAGCGGGGGGTCTTCTTTAGGAAACACCATATATTTT. Residues: CASSGGSSLGNTIYF.

The rearrangement uses TRBV5-4 and TRBJ1-1; unclear D gene. Germline CDR1 and CDR2: SGHNT and YYREEE (reference sequence). The CDR3 length is 14 residues. The V and J ends lost 2 bases and 0 bases respectively, with 8 bases between them. The DNA for the CDR3 is TGTGCCAGCAGCTTCGGCATCATGAACACTGAAGCTTTCTTT. Amino acids: CASSFGIMNTEAFF.

The V and J genes are TRBV24-1 and TRBJ1-1; D is uncertain. Trimming removed 0 bases at V and 1 base at J, with 8 bases between. CDR1 and CDR2 from the germline V gene are KGHDR and SFDVKD. This CDR3 spans 15 amino acids. CDR3 coding DNA: TGTGCCACCAGTGATTTGAAGGACCGGAACACTGAAGCTTTCTTT. Translation gives CATSDLKDRNTEAFF.